This T cell receptor (beta chain) is from a study of CD8+ T cells in alopecia areata. CDR1 MNHEY and CDR2 SMNVEV come from the germline V gene (reference sequence). The CDR3 extends over 15 amino acids. V was pared by 1 base and J by 5 bases, with 13 bases between. Extraction and reverse transcription of RNA yielded cDNA as the sequencing template. Clones were sequenced by immunoSEQ multiplex PCR, and TCRdb holds only the in-frame ones, with some missing. The table has 150,000 to 190,000 clones, around half seen once. The TCR was taken from a human donor with alopecia areata. This specimen consisted of CD8+ T cells sorted from blood, obtained at week 0. V and J are TRBV27 and TRBJ2-3; a weak D match, TRBD1 (5 bases). The CDR3 sequence is CASSLLVGRGDTQYF. CDR3 in DNA: TGTGCCAGCAGTTTATTAGTGGGTAGGGGAGATACGCAGTATTTT.